This entry lists 26 T cell receptor beta chains sequenced from one sample in a study of blood T cell repertoires in COVID-19. Only in-frame clones appear in the TCRdb table, and some are missing; sequencing was by immunoSEQ multiplex PCR. Of some 450,000 clones listed, about 91% are singletons. The sequencing sample was made of peripheral blood. These receptors originate from a woman in her forties or fifties with COVID-19, enrolled during active disease.

This clone was detected only a few times. This CDR3 is CASSIASGGAGEQFF. The CDR3 DNA reads as TGTGCCAGTAGTATAGCCAGCGGGGGGGCAGGGGAGCAGTTCTTC. The chain links TRBV19 to TRBJ2-1, with TRBD2 matching 10 bases. This CDR3 has 15 amino acids. The germline V gene has CDR1 LNHDA and CDR2 SQIVND (reference sequence). Trimming removed 1 base from V and 10 bases from J; junction bases left unmatched: 7.

The chain joins TRBV19 to TRBJ1-4, with 10 nucleotides matching TRBD1. J was trimmed by 6 bases and V by 5 bases; bases with no gene match: 6. CDR3 length: 15 residues. The V gene's germline CDR1 is LNHDA and CDR2 SQIVND (reference sequence). The CDR3: CASSARQGAYEKLFF. The CDR3 DNA sequence: TGTGCCAGTAGTGCGAGACAGGGGGCATATGAAAAACTGTTTTTT.

The chain joins TRBV2 to TRBJ2-7; D may be TRBD2 (5 bases). V gave up 3 bases and J gave up 12 bases, with 24 bases separating them. Germline V gene sequence: CDR1 SNHLY, CDR2 FYNNEI. The CDR3 consists of 15 residues. CDR3 in DNA: TGTGCCAGCAGTGACACTAGGATTCGACTCGAAACGACGTACTTC. This codes for CASSDTRIRLETTYF.

The V and J genes are TRBV1 and TRBJ1-1; the table's TRBD1 call for D was not verified on the DNA. TRBV1 counts as a pseudogene. CDR3 length: 20 amino acids. CDR3 region: CTSSQEASGGASRGNTEAFF. For the CDR3, the DNA is TGCACCAGCAGCCAAGAGGCCAGTGGTGGGGCCTCACGCGGGAACACTGAAGCTTTCTTT.

The chain is built from TRBV28 and TRBJ1-1, with 7 bases fitting TRBD1. CDR1 and CDR2 (germline): MDHEN, SYDVKM. The CDR3 loop spans 13 amino acids. Losses at the gene ends were 7 bases for V and 9 bases for J; bases not matched to a gene: 11. Here the CDR3 DNA reads TGTGCCAGCATTCGAGGCAGGGGGGTGAAAGCTTTCTTT. This encodes CASIRGRGVKAFF.

This clone was observed a single time. The chain is built from TRBV6-5 and TRBJ1-4, with 7 bases lining up with TRBD1. The V segment lost 5 bases and the J segment 8 bases; nucleotides outside the gene matches: 8. The CDR3 is made up of 14 amino acids. The germline V gene has CDR1 MNHEY and CDR2 SVGAGI. CDR3: CASSLDREIEKLFF. CDR3 bases: TGTGCCAGCAGTCTTGACAGGGAGATAGAAAAACTGTTTTTT.

J is TRBJ2-1 and V is TRBV5-1, with a tentative D call TRBD1 (5 bases). The CDR3 covers 15 residues. Trimming took 5 bases from V and 4 from J, leaving 16 bases between them. The germline CDR1 and CDR2 sequences are SGHRS and YFSETQ. The CDR3 reads CASRIAGQSYNEQFF. Written as DNA, the CDR3 is TGCGCCAGCAGGATTGCAGGACAAAGTTACAATGAGCAGTTCTTC.

This clone showed up just a few times. V and J are TRBV9 and TRBJ1-3, with D hard to call. This CDR3 region has 14 residues. Trimming shortened V by 1 base and J by 0 bases, and 5 bases separated the two germline ends. Germline V gives CDR1 SGDLS, CDR2 YYNGEE. CDR3 sequence reads: CASSVPSSGNTIYF. DNA for the CDR3: TGTGCCAGCAGCGTACCGAGCTCTGGAAACACCATATATTTT.

This clone turned up a few times. This sequence joins TRBV27 and TRBJ1-4; D ambiguous. From germline, CDR1 is MNHEY and CDR2 SMNVEV (reference sequence). CDR3 size: 17 residues. The V end lost 3 bases, the J end lost 7 bases, and 21 bases lay between the germline ends. The CDR3 region is CASSFLGYASSGEKLFF. DNA of the CDR3: TGTGCCAGCAGTTTCCTTGGTTATGCCAGCTCGGGTGAAAAACTGTTTTTT. The whole variable domain, remainder taken from reference TRBV27 and TRBJ1-4, is EAQVTQNPRYLITVTGKKLTVTCSQNMNHEYMSWYRQDPGLGLRQIYYSMNVEVTDKGDVPEGYKVSRKEKRNFPLILESPSPNQTSLYFCASSFLGYASSGEKLFFGSGTQLSVL.

V usage is TRBV7-2 and J usage is TRBJ1-2; D is uncertain. Germline loops: CDR1 SGHTA, CDR2 FQGNSA. V was cut by 6 bases and J by 2 bases, with 13 bases left in between. The CDR3 is 14 amino acids. Written as DNA, the CDR3 is TGTGCCAGCAGGGCTGGACTGGTAAACTATGGCTACACCTTC. Translated, it gives CASRAGLVNYGYTF.

The rearrangement links TRBV5-5 to TRBJ1-1; D remains ambiguous. In germline, CDR1 is SGHKS, CDR2 YYEKEE (reference sequence). V lost 4 bases, J lost 2 bases, and 15 bases lay in between. This CDR3 is built from 15 residues. The CDR3, as DNA: TGTGCCAGCAGCCCCGGGGATGGGAGAAACACTGAAGCTTTCTTT. This encodes CASSPGDGRNTEAFF.

This chain joins TRBV5-1 and TRBJ1-5; D is undetermined. The germline CDR1 and CDR2 sequences are SGHRS and YFSETQ. The CDR3 extends over 13 amino acids. The ends were cut back, 7 bases at V and 5 bases at J, with 13 bases in the middle. CDR3 amino acids: CASLSGGHQPQHF. CDR3 in DNA: TGCGCCAGCCTTTCGGGAGGCCATCAGCCCCAGCATTTT.

This chain connects TRBV29-1 to TRBJ2-3; TRBD1 might be the D (6 bases). Trimming pared 3 bases from V and 5 bases from J, leaving 12 bases between. Germline V gives CDR1 SQVTM, CDR2 ANQGSEA. The length of the CDR3 is 13 residues. The CDR3 DNA is TGCAGCGTTGAGCAGGGGCCCAGAGATACGCAGTATTTT. Translating gives CSVEQGPRDTQYF.

The gene calls are TRBV7-2 and TRBJ1-3; D remains ambiguous. Germline V gives CDR1 SGHTA, CDR2 FQGNSA. The CDR3 has 13 residues. V was shortened by 4 bases and J by 2 bases, with 6 bases between the two germline ends. CDR3: CASSSQPGNTIYF. CDR3 DNA: TGTGCCAGCAGCTCACAACCTGGAAACACCATATATTTT.

J is TRBJ1-2 and V is TRBV29-1; 9 bases map to TRBD1. V lost 4 bases to trimming and J lost 4 bases; unmatched junction nucleotides: 7. Germline loops: CDR1 SQVTM, CDR2 ANQGSEA. The CDR3 contains 14 residues. The CDR3 coding sequence is TGCAGCGTTGTTAGCGGACAGGGGAGCTATGGCTACACCTTC. This encodes CSVVSGQGSYGYTF.

This clone was seen only once. The gene calls are TRBV28 and TRBJ2-7, with D perhaps matching TRBD2 (5 bases). V lost 7 bases and J lost 2, with 15 bases in between. The CDR3 is 14 amino acids. CDR1 and CDR2 (germline): MDHEN, SYDVKM. CDR3 in DNA: TGTGCCAGCACCCCCCACGGGGATACCTACGAGCAGTACTTC. Its translation is CASTPHGDTYEQYF.

This clone turned up a few times. The genes are TRBV13 and TRBJ2-3; 9 bases line up with TRBD2. V shed 5 bases and J 2 bases; nucleotides not matched to a gene: 8. Germline V CDR1 and CDR2: PRHDT, FYEKMQ (reference sequence). The CDR3 sequence is 16 residues long. This CDR3 reads CASSRSSGGYTDTQYF. CDR3 coding DNA: TGTGCCAGCAGCCGGAGCAGCGGGGGGTACACAGATACGCAGTATTTT.

The count of this clone is one. The J gene is TRBJ1-1, the V gene TRBV7-2; D possibly corresponds to TRBD1 (6 bases). Germline V gene data show CDR1 as SGHTA and CDR2 as FQGNSA. V dropped 8 bases and J dropped 5 bases, with 24 bases sitting between them. This CDR3 spans 16 amino acids. The CDR3 DNA is TGTGCCAGCTCCCCGCCGGGACACCGTACCAAGACTGAAGCTTTCTTT. Its protein product is CASSPPGHRTKTEAFF. The full variable domain, rest sourced from reference TRBV7-2 and TRBJ1-1, is GAGVSQSPSNKVTEKGKDVELRCDPISGHTALYWYRQSLGQGLEFLIYFQGNSAPDKSGLPSDRFSAERTGGSVSTLTIQRTQQEDSAVYLCASSPPGHRTKTEAFFGQGTRLTVV.

This clone was seen only once. The gene calls are TRBV6-5 and TRBJ2-1; 7 nucleotides agree with TRBD1. CDR3 length: 15 amino acids. V shed 6 bases and J 0 bases; nucleotides not matched to a gene: 5. Germline loops: CDR1 MNHEY, CDR2 SVGAGI. In DNA, the CDR3 is TGTGCCAGCAGAAACGACAGGGACTCCTACAATGAGCAGTTCTTC. Its translation is CASRNDRDSYNEQFF.

The rearrangement joins TRBV2 to TRBJ2-3; the match to TRBD2 covers 9 bases. V lost 9 bases, J lost 2 bases, and 9 bases stayed unmatched. This CDR3 is 15 amino acids long. In germline, CDR1 is SNHLY, CDR2 FYNNEI. CDR3 nucleotide sequence: TGTGCCAGTCAGTTTCAGCGGGGGGACACAGATACGCAGTATTTT. It encodes CASQFQRGDTDTQYF.

This clone has only a few counts. This chain uses TRBV3-1 (or the pseudogene TRBV3-2) with TRBJ2-2; TRBD1 matches 7 bases. The CDR3 runs to 16 residues. Germline V CDR1 and CDR2: LGHDT, YNNKEL (reference sequence). V was pared by 3 bases and J by 10 bases, with 14 bases of the junction left unmatched. The CDR3 reads CASSQMGITGEEELFF. CDR3 coding DNA: TGTGCCAGCAGCCAGATGGGAATAACAGGGGAAGAGGAGCTGTTTTTT.

The V gene is TRBV10-2, the J gene TRBJ2-7, with 7 bases matching TRBD1. The V segment lost 5 bases and the J segment 7 bases; nucleotides outside the gene matches: 26. Per germline, CDR1 WSHSY and CDR2 SAAADI. The CDR3 consists of 19 residues. This chain's CDR3 is CASSRGRQGPEANYREQYF. CDR3 coding DNA: TGCGCCAGCAGTAGAGGGAGACAGGGCCCCGAAGCCAATTACCGGGAGCAGTACTTC.

The CDR3 loop reads CASSQGASSEQYF. Here the CDR3 DNA reads TGTGCCAGCAGCCAAGGGGCTAGCAGCGAGCAGTACTTC. J is TRBJ2-7 and V is TRBV3-1 (or the pseudogene TRBV3-2); D perhaps matches TRBD2 (5 bases). The CDR3 runs to 13 residues. Germline V gene data show CDR1 as LGHDT and CDR2 as YNNKEL (reference sequence). V lost 1 base, J lost 6 bases, and 10 bases lay in between.

V gene TRBV6-5 combines with J gene TRBJ1-2, with unresolved D. This CDR3 has 12 residues. Germline V gives CDR1 MNHEY, CDR2 SVGAGI. Trimming took 5 bases from V and 6 from J, leaving 10 bases between them. Written as DNA, the CDR3 is TGTGCCAGCAGTCTCAGTTTCGATGGCTACACCTTC. Its protein product is CASSLSFDGYTF.

CDR3 sequence: CSALDSPEAFF. Written as DNA, the CDR3 is TGCAGTGCCCTGGACAGTCCTGAAGCTTTCTTT. The rearrangement joins TRBV20-1 to TRBJ1-1; a possible D gene is TRBD1 (6 bases). Germline V lookup: CDR1 DFQATT, CDR2 SNEGSKA (reference sequence). The CDR3 covers 11 residues. Trimming removed 6 bases at V and 6 bases at J, with 11 bases between.

As to this clone: The germline gene is not matched at one end of the junction; a read error may be the cause. The CDR3 DNA reads as TGTGCCAGCAGTTACGATGGTGGGCAGGAGGAGGTCTTT. Protein sequence: CASSYDGGQEEVF. V usage is TRBV6-5 and J usage is TRBJ1-1; D gene unclear. CDR1 MNHEY and CDR2 SVGAGI come from the germline V gene. This CDR3 is 13 amino acids long.